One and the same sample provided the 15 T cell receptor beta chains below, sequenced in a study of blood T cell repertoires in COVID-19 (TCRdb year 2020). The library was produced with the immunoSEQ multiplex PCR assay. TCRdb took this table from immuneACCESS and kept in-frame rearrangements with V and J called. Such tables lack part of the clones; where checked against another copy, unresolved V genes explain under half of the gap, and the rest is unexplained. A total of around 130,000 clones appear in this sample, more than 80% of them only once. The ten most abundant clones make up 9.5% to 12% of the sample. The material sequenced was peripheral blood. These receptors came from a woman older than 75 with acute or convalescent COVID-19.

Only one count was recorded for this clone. CDR3 coding DNA: TGTGCCAGCTCACGATCGACTAGTAGCCCCGTCTTCTACTACGAGCAGTACTTC. Its protein is CASSRSTSSPVFYYEQYF. The chain carries TRBV18 and TRBJ2-7; D is possibly TRBD2 (6 bases). The CDR3 covers 18 residues. In germline, CDR1 is KGHSH, CDR2 LQKENI. V shed 4 bases and J shed 3 bases, with 25 bases lying between them.

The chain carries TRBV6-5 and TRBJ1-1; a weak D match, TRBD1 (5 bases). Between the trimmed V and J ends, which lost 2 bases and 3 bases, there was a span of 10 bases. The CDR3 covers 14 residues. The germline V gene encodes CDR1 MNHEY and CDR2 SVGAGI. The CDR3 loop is CASSYGWGDTEAFF. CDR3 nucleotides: TGTGCCAGCAGTTACGGGTGGGGCGACACTGAAGCTTTCTTT.

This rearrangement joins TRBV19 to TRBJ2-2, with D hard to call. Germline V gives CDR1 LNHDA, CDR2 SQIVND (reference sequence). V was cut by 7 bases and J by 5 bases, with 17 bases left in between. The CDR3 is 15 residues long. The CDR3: CASILRGRGTGELFF. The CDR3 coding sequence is TGTGCCAGTATTCTCCGAGGCCGTGGGACCGGGGAGCTGTTTTTT.

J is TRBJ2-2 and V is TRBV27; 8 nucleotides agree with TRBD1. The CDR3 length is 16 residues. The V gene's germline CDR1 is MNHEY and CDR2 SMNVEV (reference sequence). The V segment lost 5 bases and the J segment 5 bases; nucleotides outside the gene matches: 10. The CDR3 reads CASSTGQGALTGELFF. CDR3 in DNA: TGTGCCAGCAGTACGGGGCAGGGGGCCCTAACCGGGGAGCTGTTTTTT.

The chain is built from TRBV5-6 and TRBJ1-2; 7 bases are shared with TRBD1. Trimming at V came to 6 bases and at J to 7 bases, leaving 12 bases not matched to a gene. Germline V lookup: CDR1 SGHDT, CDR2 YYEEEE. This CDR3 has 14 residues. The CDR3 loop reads CASTKGAAAGGYTF. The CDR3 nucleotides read TGTGCCAGCACCAAGGGGGCTGCGGCGGGTGGCTACACCTTC.

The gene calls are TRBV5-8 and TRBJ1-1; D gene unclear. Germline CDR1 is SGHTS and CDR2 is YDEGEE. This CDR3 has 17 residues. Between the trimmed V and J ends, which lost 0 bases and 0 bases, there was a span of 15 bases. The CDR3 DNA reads TGTGCCAGCAGCTTGGGGTCGTTGGGCGGGTTGAACACTGAAGCTTTCTTT. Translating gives CASSLGSLGGLNTEAFF.

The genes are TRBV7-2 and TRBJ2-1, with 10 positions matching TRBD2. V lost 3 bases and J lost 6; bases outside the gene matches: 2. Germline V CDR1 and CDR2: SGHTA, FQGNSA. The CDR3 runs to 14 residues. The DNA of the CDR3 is TGTGCCAGCAGCTTGGGACTAGCGTTCAATGAGCAGTTCTTC. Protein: CASSLGLAFNEQFF.

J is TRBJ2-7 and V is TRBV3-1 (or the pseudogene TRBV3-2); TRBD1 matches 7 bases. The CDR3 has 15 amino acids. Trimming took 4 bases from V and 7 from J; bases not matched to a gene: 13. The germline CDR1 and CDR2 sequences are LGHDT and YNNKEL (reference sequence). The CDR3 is CASSRPIGQGEEQYF. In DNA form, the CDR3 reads TGTGCCAGCAGCCGCCCTATAGGCCAGGGGGAGGAGCAGTACTTC.

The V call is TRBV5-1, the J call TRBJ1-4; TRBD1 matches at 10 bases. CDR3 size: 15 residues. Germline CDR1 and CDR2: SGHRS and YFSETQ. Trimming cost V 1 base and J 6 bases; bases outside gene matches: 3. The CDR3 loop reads CASSLFGTGDEKLFF. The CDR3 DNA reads TGCGCCAGCAGCTTGTTTGGGACAGGGGATGAAAAACTGTTTTTT.

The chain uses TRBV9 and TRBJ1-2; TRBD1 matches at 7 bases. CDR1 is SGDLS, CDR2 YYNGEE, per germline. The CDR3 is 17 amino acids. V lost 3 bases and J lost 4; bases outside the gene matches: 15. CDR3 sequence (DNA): TGTGCCAGCAGCGGCAACAGGGGCCACGATCTTGCCTATGGCTACACCTTC. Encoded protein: CASSGNRGHDLAYGYTF.

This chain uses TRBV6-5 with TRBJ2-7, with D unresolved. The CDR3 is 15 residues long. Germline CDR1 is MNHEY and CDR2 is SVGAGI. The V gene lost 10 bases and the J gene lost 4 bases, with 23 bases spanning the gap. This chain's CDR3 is CATSLAQSSVYEQYF. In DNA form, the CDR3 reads TGTGCCACCTCCCTTGCCCAGTCGAGCGTGTACGAGCAGTACTTC.

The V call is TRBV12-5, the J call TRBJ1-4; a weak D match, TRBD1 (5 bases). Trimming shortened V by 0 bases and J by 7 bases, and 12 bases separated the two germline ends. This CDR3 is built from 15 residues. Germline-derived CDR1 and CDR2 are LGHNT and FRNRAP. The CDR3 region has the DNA TGTGCTAGTGGTTTGGTTCCGACAGATGGTGAAAAACTGTTTTTT. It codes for CASGLVPTDGEKLFF.

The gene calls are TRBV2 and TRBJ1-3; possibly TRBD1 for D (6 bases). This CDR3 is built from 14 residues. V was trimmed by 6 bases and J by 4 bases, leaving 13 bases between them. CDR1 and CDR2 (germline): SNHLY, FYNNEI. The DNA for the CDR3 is TGTGCCAGCAGGGTAGACAGGACGGGAAACACCATATATTTT. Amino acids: CASRVDRTGNTIYF.

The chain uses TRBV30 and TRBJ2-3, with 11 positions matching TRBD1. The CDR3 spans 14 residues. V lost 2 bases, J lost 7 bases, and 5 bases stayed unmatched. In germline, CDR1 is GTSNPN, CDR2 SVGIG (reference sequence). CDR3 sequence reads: CAWSTGTGGNTQYF. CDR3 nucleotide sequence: TGTGCCTGGAGTACCGGGACAGGGGGAAATACGCAGTATTTT.

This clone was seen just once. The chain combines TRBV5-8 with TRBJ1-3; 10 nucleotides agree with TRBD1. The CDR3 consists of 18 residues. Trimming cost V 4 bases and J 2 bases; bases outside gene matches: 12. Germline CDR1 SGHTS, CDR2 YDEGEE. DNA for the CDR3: TGTGCCAGCAGCATCCGATCCGGGACAGGGGTGACTGGAAACACCATATATTTT. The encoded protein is CASSIRSGTGVTGNTIYF.